The clone carrying this T cell receptor (beta chain) was counted ten times or more. Unsorted libraries came from 2 million PBMCs stored at -80 °C. The team produced cDNA through 5'RACE using 10-nucleotide random UMIs. MiXCR was run by TCRdb on the 5' RACE reads, yielding one entry per CDR3 protein. Of roughly 25,000 distinct CDR3 sequences listed, 6.5% to 8% are singletons. This sample was included in a study of neurological immune-mediated disorders. After removal of 4 bases from V and 2 bases from J, the junction contained 6 bases not matched to a gene. Germline-derived CDR1 and CDR2 are PRHDT and FYEKMQ (reference sequence). The CDR3 runs 16 residues.

The clonotype was recovered from a middle-aged woman in good health. This sequence joins TRBV13 and TRBJ2-3; TRBD2 matches 10 bases. The sample taken for sequencing was PBMCs. The CDR3 sequence is CASSWRTSGYTDTQYF. CDR3 DNA sequence: TGTGCCAGCAGCTGGAGGACTAGCGGCTACACAGATACGCAGTATTTT.